The text below deals with one T cell receptor (beta chain). This record belongs to a study of regulatory T cells in long-lasting Graves disease. CDR3 regions were amplified by Arm-PCR using iRepertoire HTBI primers to build TCR beta libraries. TCRdb re-called the multiplex PCR reads through MiXCR, storing one row per CDR3 protein. The repertoire includes approximately 540,000 distinct CDR3 sequences, about 11% of them detected once, and about 8.3% sits in the top ten. The time point here: newly diagnosed GD, antithyroid drugs for less than 3 months. RNA extracted from PBMCs served as the sequencing template. A further study also used this sample, focusing on T cells in Graves' hyperthyroidism and ophthalmopathy. From that study: The diagnoses drew upon clinical symptoms, serum thyroxine and TRAb, thyroid ultrasound and orbital computed tomography.

The specimen was peripheral blood mononuclear cells (PBMCs), collected at new diagnosis, from a patient treated with antithyroid drugs. The clonotype was recovered from a woman aged 25 to 39 with Graves disease.

The CDR3 here is CASSPTHTTDTQYF. Written as DNA, the CDR3 is TGCGCCAGCAGCCCAACCCACACTACGGATACGCAGTATTTT. The chain has TRBV4-1 and TRBJ2-3; D uncertain. The CDR3 loop spans 14 amino acids. Germline V gene data show CDR1 as MGHRA and CDR2 as YSYEKL. The ends were cut back, 4 bases at V and 6 bases at J, with 14 bases in the middle.